Listed below are T cell receptor beta chains from one sample, sequenced in a study of cytomegalovirus exposure and HLA in healthy donors. Assay: immunoSEQ multiplex PCR; the TCRdb copy retains only in-frame clones and omits some. Altogether about 130,000 clones are present, 80% to 85% being singletons, with the ten largest covering roughly 1.2%. Sequenced: PBMCs. These receptor sequences come from a boy between 10 and 17 years old in good health and CMV-seronegative. Both conserved end residues are part of each CDR3. The order of the fields is J gene, V gene, clone size, D gene, CDR3 protein, CDR3 DNA. D genes are given only for firm matches. The size of a clone is reported for some rows only, either as once, few or many, or as a class for expanded clones.

TRBJ1-1	TRBV30	-	-	CAWSPDRYTEAFF	TGTGCCTGGAGCCCAGACAGGTACACTGAAGCTTTCTTT
TRBJ2-7	TRBV6-6	-	-	CASSNGGRDYEQYF	TGTGCCAGCAGCAACGGTGGACGGGACTACGAGCAGTACTTC
TRBJ1-1	TRBV7-9	few	TRBD1	CASSPTGGGNTEAFF	TGTGCCAGCAGCCCAACAGGGGGCGGGAACACTGAAGCTTTCTTT
TRBJ2-1	TRBV7-7	-	TRBD2	CASSLGTSGSAYNEQFF	TGTGCCAGCAGCTTAGGGACTAGCGGGAGTGCCTACAATGAGCAGTTCTTC
TRBJ2-1	TRBV5-1	-	-	CASSLGMGTLLVAYNEQFF	TGCGCCAGCAGCTTGGGGATGGGGACTCTCTTAGTAGCCTACAATGAGCAGTTCTTC
TRBJ2-7	TRBV21-1	-	-	CASSMERDSSYEQYF	TGTGCCAGCAGCATGGAGAGGGACAGCTCCTACGAGCAGTACTTC
TRBJ2-5	TRBV2	-	TRBD2	CASRDQRGQETQYF	TGTGCCAGCAGGGATCAGCGGGGACAAGAGACCCAGTACTTC
TRBJ1-1	TRBV5-1	once	-	CASSRGGVFDEAFF	TGCGCCAGCAGCCGTGGGGGGGTTTTCGATGAAGCTTTCTTT
TRBJ1-4	TRBV5-5	-	-	CASSLSPEKLFF	TGTGCCAGCAGCTTGTCTCCTGAAAAACTGTTTTTT
TRBJ2-2	TRBV7-9	once	-	CAATGTLNTGELFF	TGTGCCGCAACCGGGACTCTGAACACCGGGGAGCTGTTTTTT
TRBJ2-7	TRBV13	-	TRBD1	CASSRQTGGLDSYEQYF	TGTGCCAGCAGCCGACAAACAGGGGGATTAGACTCCTACGAGCAGTACTTC
TRBJ2-1	TRBV4-3	-	TRBD2	CASSLQGLARDEQFF	TGCGCCAGCAGCCTACAGGGACTAGCGAGGGATGAGCAGTTCTTC
TRBJ1-5	TRBV5-4	few	TRBD1	CASSLGPTGDQPQHF	TGTGCCAGCAGCTTAGGGCCGACAGGGGATCAGCCCCAGCATTTT
TRBJ2-7	TRBV7-9	-	TRBD2	CASSATGGSSYEQYF	TGTGCCAGCAGCGCCACGGGCGGGAGCTCCTACGAGCAGTACTTC
TRBJ1-5	TRBV7-9	-	-	CASSSDSSSQPQHF	TGTGCCAGCAGCTCGGACTCATCGAGTCAGCCCCAGCATTTT
TRBJ1-2	TRBV5-6	-	TRBD1	CASGGTGANYGYTF	TGTGCCAGCGGGGGGACAGGGGCGAACTATGGCTACACCTTC
TRBJ2-3	TRBV6-1	-	TRBD1	CASWDRRRHTDTQYF	TGTGCCAGTTGGGACAGGCGACGGCACACAGATACGCAGTATTTT
TRBJ2-7	TRBV4-2	-	TRBD2	CASSQGLAVRYEQYF	TGTGCCAGCAGTCAGGGACTAGCGGTACGCTACGAGCAGTACTTC
TRBJ2-3	TRBV4-1	-	-	CASSQGRRTETKDTQYF	TGCGCCAGCAGCCAAGGCCGGAGGACAGAGACCAAAGATACGCAGTATTTT
TRBJ2-3	TRBV30	once	-	CAWSVEAGSTDTQYF	TGTGCCTGGAGTGTAGAGGCGGGAAGCACAGATACGCAGTATTTT
TRBJ2-1	TRBV12-5	-	TRBD2	CASGHGLVSYNEQFF	TGTGCTAGTGGCCACGGACTAGTCTCCTACAATGAGCAGTTCTTC
TRBJ2-5	TRBV2	-	-	CASSRGGETQYF	TGTGCCAGCAGTAGGGGCGGAGAGACCCAGTACTTC
TRBJ1-1	TRBV27	-	-	CASSPPPRGGLNTEAFF	TGTGCCAGCAGTCCCCCCCCTCGGGGGGGTCTGAACACTGAAGCTTTCTTT
TRBJ2-3	TRBV5-4	-	-	CASTRRALGPGTDTQYF	TGTGCCAGCACGCGGAGGGCTCTGGGGCCGGGCACAGATACGCAGTATTTT
TRBJ2-7	TRBV30	-	-	CAWSAIQAPEQYF	TGTGCCTGGAGTGCCATCCAGGCCCCCGAGCAGTACTTC
TRBJ2-1	TRBV13	-	-	CASSSDITYNEQFF	TGTGCCAGCAGCTCGGACATTACGTACAATGAGCAGTTCTTC
TRBJ2-1	TRBV5-1	-	-	CASSLASGGGYEQFF	TGCGCCAGCAGCTTGGCTAGCGGTGGGGGCTATGAGCAGTTCTTC
TRBJ2-1	TRBV5-6	once	TRBD1	CASSPRTGTSYNEQFF	TGTGCCAGCAGCCCACGGACAGGGACCTCCTACAATGAGCAGTTCTTC
TRBJ2-7	TRBV4-2	-	-	CASSQEGVAGPYEQYF	TGTGCCAGCAGCCAAGAGGGGGTCGCGGGGCCCTACGAGCAGTACTTC
TRBJ2-3	TRBV7-9	-	-	CASMKPSSTDTQYF	TGTGCCAGCATGAAGCCTTCGAGCACAGATACGCAGTATTTT
TRBJ2-7	TRBV5-1	-	-	CASSLLTGGGFEQYF	TGCGCCAGCAGCTTACTGACAGGAGGTGGGTTCGAGCAGTACTTC
TRBJ1-1	TRBV6-5	-	-	CASSAGKWAGTEAFF	TGTGCCAGCAGTGCGGGCAAGTGGGCGGGAACTGAAGCTTTCTTT
TRBJ1-2	TRBV29-1	-	TRBD1	CSVGTGGPYGYTF	TGCAGCGTGGGGACAGGGGGCCCCTATGGCTACACCTTC
TRBJ2-6	TRBV5-8	once	TRBD2	CASSLVGGTGANVLTF	TGTGCCAGCAGCTTGGTGGGGGGGACTGGGGCCAACGTCCTGACTTTC
TRBJ2-7	TRBV21-1	-	-	CASSKVRLAGSYEQYF	TGTGCCAGCAGCAAAGTGAGGCTAGCGGGGTCCTACGAGCAGTACTTC
TRBJ1-4	TRBV6-1	-	TRBD1	CASSATGDFEKLFF	TGTGCCAGCAGTGCCACAGGGGATTTTGAAAAACTGTTTTTT
TRBJ1-1	TRBV11-1	-	-	CASSLGGNAEAFF	TGTGCCAGCAGCTTAGGAGGGAACGCTGAAGCTTTCTTT
TRBJ2-7	TRBV7-9	-	-	CASSPNLSYEQYF	TGTGCCAGCAGCCCTAATCTCTCCTACGAGCAGTACTTC
TRBJ2-1	TRBV6-6	-	TRBD2	CASSYGTSRNEQFF	TGTGCCAGCAGTTACGGGACTAGCCGCAATGAGCAGTTCTTC
TRBJ1-1	TRBV19	-	TRBD1	CASSRGVNTEAFF	TGTGCCAGTAGCAGGGGGGTTAACACTGAAGCTTTCTTT
TRBJ2-1	TRBV19	-	-	CASGSYNEQFF	TGTGCCAGCGGCTCCTACAATGAGCAGTTCTTC
TRBJ1-2	TRBV11-3	-	TRBD1	CASSLGQIYGYTF	TGTGCCAGCAGCCTGGGACAGATCTATGGCTACACCTTC
TRBJ2-1	TRBV4-1	-	-	CASSQSFHEQFF	TGCGCCAGCAGCCAATCTTTTCATGAGCAGTTCTTC
TRBJ2-7	TRBV7-2	-	TRBD1	CASSVNSGTGYEQYF	TGTGCCAGCAGCGTCAATTCCGGGACAGGGTACGAGCAGTACTTC
TRBJ2-2	TRBV5-1	few	TRBD2	CASSLAGGGTGELFF	TGCGCCAGCAGCCTAGCGGGAGGGGGCACCGGGGAGCTGTTTTTT
TRBJ2-7	TRBV27	-	-	CASSLAGTNYEQYF	TGTGCCAGCAGTTTAGCCGGGACAAACTACGAGCAGTACTTC
TRBJ2-1	TRBV4-1	-	-	CASSQGETNSYNEQFF	TGCGCCAGCAGCCAAGGGGAGACTAACTCCTACAATGAGCAGTTCTTC
TRBJ2-3	TRBV5-1	-	-	CASSLGLITGDTQYF	TGCGCCAGCAGCTTGGGTTTGATTACGGGAGATACGCAGTATTTT
TRBJ2-2	TRBV14	once	-	CASSQDRTGELFF	TGTGCCAGCAGCCAAGATCGTACCGGGGAGCTGTTTTTT
TRBJ2-2	TRBV19	-	TRBD2	CASKRGRADAGELFF	TGTGCCAGTAAGCGCGGGAGGGCCGATGCCGGGGAGCTGTTTTTT
TRBJ2-1	TRBV30	few	TRBD2	CAWTSGRAANEQFF	TGTGCCTGGACGAGCGGGAGGGCCGCTAATGAGCAGTTCTTC
TRBJ2-7	TRBV6-5	once	TRBD2	CASSLAGAGYEQYF	TGTGCCAGCAGTCTAGCGGGAGCAGGATACGAGCAGTACTTC
TRBJ2-1	TRBV30	-	TRBD2	CARAGGRTYNEQFF	TGTGCCCGGGCCGGCGGGAGGACCTACAATGAGCAGTTCTTC
TRBJ2-1	TRBV7-3	-	TRBD1	CASSRGLGNEQFF	TGTGCCAGCAGCAGGGGGCTCGGCAATGAGCAGTTCTTC
TRBJ2-2	TRBV7-6	once	TRBD1	CASSSRQGSTGELFF	TGTGCCAGCAGCTCCCGACAGGGGAGCACCGGGGAGCTGTTTTTT
TRBJ2-2	TRBV2	-	-	CASRATGELFF	TGTGCCAGCAGGGCTACCGGGGAGCTGTTTTTT
TRBJ2-1	TRBV29-1	-	-	CSVGGAGGSSYNEQFF	TGCAGCGTTGGGGGGGCGGGCGGGAGCTCCTACAATGAGCAGTTCTTC
TRBJ1-2	TRBV7-9	-	-	CASSLVMRAGDYDYTF	TGTGCCAGCAGCTTAGTAATGAGGGCCGGAGACTATGACTACACCTTC
TRBJ2-1	TRBV4-1	-	-	CASSQGKGEFPGYNEQFF	TGCGCCAGCAGCCAAGGCAAGGGGGAATTTCCAGGGTACAATGAGCAGTTCTTC